This TCR beta chain derives from a study of T cells in pancreatic ductal adenocarcinoma. Overall study results and limits: Tumor samples had fewer productive templates and roughly 7.7-fold fewer unique clonotypes than blood.

This clone was found once. Its antigen is not identified. Profiling relied on immunoSEQ multiplex PCR, and the TCRdb table lists in-frame clones only, not all of them. The table shows around 94,000 clones, with roughly 96% occurring only once. The CDR3 is made up of 15 amino acids. The V gene's germline CDR1 is SGHRS and CDR2 YFSETQ. V shed 0 bases and J 3 bases; nucleotides not matched to a gene: 3. No neoadjuvant therapy was given to the selected pancreatic ductal adenocarcinoma patients before their surgery. The chain recombines TRBV5-1 with TRBJ2-1; 7 bases align to TRBD2. Material for sequencing was PBMCs. This sequence originates from a human donor with pancreatic ductal adenocarcinoma. CDR3 nucleotide sequence: TGCGCCAGCAGCTTGGTGGGAGGGTACTACAATGAGCAGTTCTTC. This gives the protein CASSLVGGYYNEQFF.